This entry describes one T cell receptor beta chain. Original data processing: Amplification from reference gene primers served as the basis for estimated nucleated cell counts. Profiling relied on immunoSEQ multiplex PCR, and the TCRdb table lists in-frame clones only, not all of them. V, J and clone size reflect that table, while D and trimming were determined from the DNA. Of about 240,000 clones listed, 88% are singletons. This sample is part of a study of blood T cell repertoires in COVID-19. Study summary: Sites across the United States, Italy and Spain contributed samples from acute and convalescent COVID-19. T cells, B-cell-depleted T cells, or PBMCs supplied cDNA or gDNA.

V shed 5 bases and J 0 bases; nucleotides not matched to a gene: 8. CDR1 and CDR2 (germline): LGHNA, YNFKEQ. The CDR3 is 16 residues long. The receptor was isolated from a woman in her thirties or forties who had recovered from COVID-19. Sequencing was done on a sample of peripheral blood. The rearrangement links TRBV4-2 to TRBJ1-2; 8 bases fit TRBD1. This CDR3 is CASSRAGGYTNYGYTF. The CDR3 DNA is TGTGCCAGCAGCAGGGCAGGGGGCTATACTAACTATGGCTACACCTTC.